What follows are 26 T cell receptor beta chains derived from one specimen sequenced in a study of cytomegalovirus exposure and HLA in healthy donors. The study ran its PCR with 60 Vbeta and 13 Jbeta primers. Generated by immunoSEQ multiplex PCR, the TCRdb table keeps only in-frame clones and is missing some. The sample has around 150,000 clones; approximately 71% are singletons. The sequenced sample consisted of PBMCs. The receptors here all came from a man aged 25-40 years in good health and CMV-seronegative.

The CDR3 coding sequence is TGTGCCAGCAGTGCCCTTCTATCAGGGCAGCCCCTCAGGCAGCCCCAGCATTTT. It yields the protein CASSALLSGQPLRQPQHF. The rearrangement links TRBV6-1 to TRBJ1-5; perhaps TRBD1 as D (5 bases). In germline, CDR1 is MNHNS, CDR2 SASEGT. This CDR3 is built from 18 residues. V gave up 4 bases and J gave up 7 bases, with 26 bases separating them.

This clone was detected a few times. The V gene is TRBV6-6, the J gene TRBJ2-1; 9 nucleotides align to TRBD2. V lost 6 bases, J lost 6 bases, and 9 bases stayed unmatched. Germline V lookup: CDR1 MNHNY, CDR2 SVGAGI (reference sequence). CDR3 size: 15 residues. DNA for the CDR3: TGTGCCAGCAGCCTTGCGTATAGCGGGGGCAATGAGCAGTTCTTC. Translating gives CASSLAYSGGNEQFF.

The genes are TRBV7-2 and TRBJ1-1; 7 bases match TRBD1. The germline V gene encodes CDR1 SGHTA and CDR2 FQGNSA. Unmatched junction bases numbered 2, after V lost 0 bases and J lost 1 base. CDR3 length equals 15 residues. This CDR3 reads CASSLAGTANTEAFF. The DNA of the CDR3 is TGTGCCAGCAGCTTAGCGGGGACAGCGAACACTGAAGCTTTCTTT.

Remarks on this clone: Other nucleotide sequences in the sample specify the same CDR3. This chain connects TRBV19 to TRBJ2-7; 10 bases are shared with TRBD1. This CDR3 comprises 14 residues. Looked up from germline, CDR1 is LNHDA and CDR2 is SQIVND (reference sequence). Losses at the gene ends were 4 bases for V and 3 bases for J; bases not matched to a gene: 3. The CDR3 here is CASSRDRGNYEQYF. The CDR3 DNA reads TGTGCCAGTAGTAGGGACAGGGGAAACTACGAGCAGTACTTC.

The table lists this clone with a count of one. The V gene is TRBV9, the J gene TRBJ2-1; TRBD2 aligns across 11 bases. The J segment lost 4 bases and the V segment lost 0 bases, leaving 3 bases of the junction unmatched. Germline CDR1 is SGDLS and CDR2 is YYNGEE. The CDR3 runs to 16 residues. CDR3 loop: CASSVDLAGGYNEQFF. In DNA form, the CDR3 reads TGTGCCAGCAGCGTAGATCTAGCGGGGGGTTACAATGAGCAGTTCTTC.

This clone was detected once. The CDR3 DNA reads TGTGCCAGCAGCGGGGCGGTCACAGATACGCAGTATTTT. Translating it yields CASSGAVTDTQYF. V and J are TRBV7-3 and TRBJ2-3; weak D call: TRBD1 (5 bases). The CDR3 has 13 residues. Trimming took 5 bases from V and 2 from J, leaving 8 bases between them. Germline CDR1 and CDR2: SGHTA and FQGTGA.

The chain is built from TRBV19 and TRBJ2-3; 11 bases line up with TRBD2. Germline V CDR1 and CDR2: LNHDA, SQIVND (reference sequence). The length of the CDR3 is 18 residues. Trimming removed 3 bases from V and 0 bases from J; junction bases left unmatched: 8. This CDR3 reads CASSMGWASGRSTDTQYF. CDR3 DNA: TGTGCCAGTAGTATGGGCTGGGCTAGCGGGAGGAGCACAGATACGCAGTATTTT.

The rearrangement uses TRBV2 and TRBJ2-7; 8 nucleotides match TRBD1. J gave up 2 bases and V 6 bases, and 3 bases lay outside the gene matches. CDR3 length: 13 amino acids. Germline CDR1 reads SNHLY; CDR2 reads FYNNEI. The CDR3 bases are TGTGCCAGCAGGGACAGGGCGGCCTACGAGCAGTACTTC. Translation gives CASRDRAAYEQYF.

This chain links TRBV5-6 with TRBJ2-2, with TRBD1 matching over 8 bases. This CDR3 is built from 15 residues. Germline V CDR1 and CDR2: SGHDT, YYEEEE. After removal of 2 bases from V and 4 bases from J, the junction contained 4 bases not matched to a gene. The CDR3: CASSFDRGFTGELFF. The CDR3 DNA sequence: TGTGCCAGCAGCTTCGACAGGGGTTTCACCGGGGAGCTGTTTTTT.

V and J are TRBV6-4 and TRBJ2-1; perhaps TRBD2 as D (6 bases). Germline-derived CDR1 and CDR2 are MRHNA and SNTAGT. Trimming cost V 3 bases and J 3 bases, with 12 bases left between them. The CDR3 is 15 residues long. This CDR3 reads CASSERGTDYNEQFF. The CDR3 nucleotides are TGTGCCAGCAGTGAGCGGGGTACCGACTACAATGAGCAGTTCTTC.

This chain links TRBV5-5 with TRBJ2-6, with 7 positions matching TRBD1. J gave up 2 bases and V 4 bases, and 3 bases lay outside the gene matches. The CDR3 covers 15 residues. CDR1 and CDR2 from the germline V gene are SGHKS and YYEKEE (reference sequence). The CDR3: CASSLTGTGANVLTF. The CDR3 DNA reads TGTGCCAGCAGCCTGACAGGGACTGGGGCCAACGTCCTGACTTTC.

For this clone: Other DNA sequences from this sample encode an identical CDR3 as well. The chain recombines TRBV9 with TRBJ2-1; no definite D call. V was trimmed by 0 bases and J by 4 bases, leaving 5 bases between them. Germline CDR1 is SGDLS and CDR2 is YYNGEE. The CDR3 covers 13 residues. The CDR3, as DNA: TGTGCCAGCAGCGTAGACGGTTACAATGAGCAGTTCTTC. Residues: CASSVDGYNEQFF.

The chain combines TRBV29-1 with TRBJ2-7; D is unresolved. CDR3 length: 10 residues. Germline V CDR1 and CDR2: SQVTM, ANQGSEA. V lost 6 bases and J 5 bases, leaving 8 bases between the germline ends. CDR3 in DNA: TGCAGCGTGCTGCAGGACGAGCAGTACTTC. The encoded protein is CSVLQDEQYF.

The rearrangement joins TRBV2 to TRBJ2-1, with D tentatively TRBD2 (6 bases). V lost 7 bases and J lost 6, with 13 bases in between. The CDR3 is made up of 13 amino acids. CDR1 is SNHLY, CDR2 FYNNEI, per germline. Here the CDR3 DNA reads TGTGCCAGCAATGAGGGAGGCGGCAATGAGCAGTTCTTC. It codes for CASNEGGGNEQFF. Full variable domain (missing parts from reference TRBV2 and TRBJ2-1): EPEVTQTPSHQVTQMGQEVILRCVPISNHLYFYWYRQILGQKVEFLVSFYNNEISEKSEIFDDQFSVERPDGSNFTLKIRSTKLEDSAMYFCASNEGGGNEQFFGPGTRLTVL.

This chain connects TRBV4-2 to TRBJ2-7; no definite D call. The V gene's germline CDR1 is LGHNA and CDR2 YNFKEQ. The CDR3 runs 15 residues. Trimming removed 0 bases from V and 3 bases from J, with 12 bases in between. This CDR3 is CASSQELAPGYEQYF. For the CDR3, the DNA is TGTGCCAGCAGCCAAGAATTAGCCCCTGGCTACGAGCAGTACTTC.

The J gene is TRBJ2-7, the V gene TRBV5-4; TRBD2 aligns across 9 bases. The CDR3 is made up of 18 amino acids. Trimming cost V 4 bases and J 7 bases; bases outside gene matches: 21. Germline CDR1 is SGHNT and CDR2 is YYREEE (reference sequence). CDR3 sequence: CASSPHLSGSFRLGEQYF. The CDR3 DNA reads as TGTGCCAGCAGCCCCCACCTTAGCGGGAGTTTCCGATTGGGTGAGCAGTACTTC.

The rearrangement uses TRBV5-1 and TRBJ1-5; D call uncertain. This CDR3 is built from 15 residues. In germline, CDR1 is SGHRS, CDR2 YFSETQ. V was pared by 0 bases and J by 6 bases, with 13 bases between. The CDR3 protein is CASSLGSASGQPQHF. The CDR3 DNA reads TGCGCCAGCAGCTTGGGATCCGCATCGGGTCAGCCCCAGCATTTT. Together with reference TRBV5-1 and TRBJ1-5, the CDR3 gives the full variable domain: KAGVTQTPRYLIKTRGQQVTLSCSPISGHRSVSWYQQTPGQGLQFLFEYFSETQRNKGNFPGRFSGRQFSNSRSEMNVSTLELGDSALYLCASSLGSASGQPQHFGDGTRLSIL.

The V gene is TRBV7-9, the J gene TRBJ1-5; D is unresolved. The CDR3 spans 14 residues. CDR1 and CDR2 from the germline V gene are SEHNR and FQNEAQ (reference sequence). V gave up 1 base and J gave up 4 bases, with 8 bases separating them. The CDR3 sequence: CASSLDGENQPQHF. In nucleotides, the CDR3 is TGTGCCAGCAGCTTAGATGGGGAGAATCAGCCCCAGCATTTT.

The chain uses TRBV9 and TRBJ1-1; TRBD1 is a possible D gene (6 bases). CDR1 is SGDLS, CDR2 YYNGEE, per germline. This CDR3 is built from 13 residues. The V end lost 3 bases, the J end lost 7 bases, and 13 bases lay between the germline ends. Here the CDR3 reads CASSARTENEAFF. The CDR3 coding sequence is TGTGCCAGCAGCGCAAGGACAGAGAATGAAGCTTTCTTT.

V is TRBV2 and J is TRBJ2-5, with TRBD1 matching 12 bases. V dropped 5 bases and J dropped 2; count of bases not matched to a gene: 12. CDR1 and CDR2 from the germline V gene are SNHLY and FYNNEI. The length of the CDR3 is 18 residues. CDR3 amino acids: CASSPGTGGTHGQETQYF. The CDR3 DNA follows: TGTGCCAGCAGTCCCGGGACAGGGGGCACCCACGGGCAAGAGACCCAGTACTTC.

V is TRBV5-4 and J is TRBJ2-3; 10 bases line up with TRBD1. The CDR3 is 16 residues long. CDR1 SGHNT and CDR2 YYREEE come from the germline V gene (reference sequence). V was clipped by 4 bases and J by 1 base; unmatched bases: 6. CDR3 in DNA: TGTGCCAGCAGCCGGGACAGGGGAGTTCGCACAGATACGCAGTATTTT. Its protein product is CASSRDRGVRTDTQYF. The entire variable domain, with the rest obtained from reference TRBV5-4 and TRBJ2-3, is as follows: ETGVTQSPTHLIKTRGQQVTLRCSSQSGHNTVSWYQQALGQGPQFIFQYYREEENGRGNFPPRFSGLQFPNYSSELNVNALELDDSALYLCASSRDRGVRTDTQYFGPGTRLTVL.

The V call is TRBV5-1, the J call TRBJ2-7; possibly TRBD2 for D (6 bases). With 2 bases removed from V and 1 base from J, the gap between germline ends came to 22 bases. Germline V gene data show CDR1 as SGHRS and CDR2 as YFSETQ. The CDR3 contains 18 residues. The CDR3 DNA reads as TGCGCCAGCAGCTTAAACCGGAGTGGGGGGTTGTGGTCCTACGAGCAGTACTTC. It codes for CASSLNRSGGLWSYEQYF.

The V and J genes are TRBV9 and TRBJ2-1; the match to TRBD2 covers 8 bases. J lost 3 bases, V lost 0 bases, and 2 bases had no gene match. The CDR3 consists of 15 residues. CDR1 SGDLS and CDR2 YYNGEE come from the germline V gene. CDR3 region: CASSVGAGDYNEQFF. The CDR3 nucleotides read TGTGCCAGCAGCGTAGGAGCGGGGGACTACAATGAGCAGTTCTTC.

This clone turned up a few times. The CDR3 reads CASSLGPGSYNEQFF. CDR3 in DNA: TGCGCCAGCAGCTTGGGTCCGGGATCCTACAATGAGCAGTTCTTC. This sequence joins TRBV5-1 and TRBJ2-1; tentative D call: TRBD2 (5 bases). Trimming shortened V by 0 bases and J by 1 base, and 8 bases separated the two germline ends. This CDR3 has 15 amino acids. CDR1 is SGHRS and CDR2 is YFSETQ in the germline V gene.

V usage is TRBV6-6 and J usage is TRBJ2-5; TRBD1 matches 9 bases. From germline, CDR1 is MNHNY and CDR2 SVGAGI (reference sequence). V was pared by 7 bases and J by 3 bases, with 6 bases of the junction left unmatched. The CDR3 covers 14 residues. The CDR3 DNA reads as TGTGCCAGCACTCCTGGGACAGGGAAAGAGACCCAGTACTTC. It is translated as CASTPGTGKETQYF.

This rearrangement joins TRBV5-4 to TRBJ2-3; 7 nucleotides match TRBD1. Trimming took 4 bases from V and 0 from J; bases not matched to a gene: 5. This CDR3 is 15 amino acids long. CDR1 and CDR2 (germline): SGHNT, YYREEE (reference sequence). The CDR3 nucleotides read TGTGCCAGCAGCAGAGGGACAGCTAGCACAGATACGCAGTATTTT. Residues: CASSRGTASTDTQYF. The whole variable domain, remainder taken from reference TRBV5-4 and TRBJ2-3, is ETGVTQSPTHLIKTRGQQVTLRCSSQSGHNTVSWYQQALGQGPQFIFQYYREEENGRGNFPPRFSGLQFPNYSSELNVNALELDDSALYLCASSRGTASTDTQYFGPGTRLTVL.